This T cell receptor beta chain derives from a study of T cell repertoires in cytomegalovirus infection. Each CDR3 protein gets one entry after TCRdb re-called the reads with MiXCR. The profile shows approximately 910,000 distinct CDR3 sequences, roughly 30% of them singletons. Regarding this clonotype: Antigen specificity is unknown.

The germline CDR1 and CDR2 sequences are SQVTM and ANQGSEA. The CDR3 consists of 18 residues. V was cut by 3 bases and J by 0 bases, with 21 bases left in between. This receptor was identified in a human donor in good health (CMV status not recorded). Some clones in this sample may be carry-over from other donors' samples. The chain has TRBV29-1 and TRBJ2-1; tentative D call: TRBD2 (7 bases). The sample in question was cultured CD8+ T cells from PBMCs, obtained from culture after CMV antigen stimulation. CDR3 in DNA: TGCAGCGTTGACGGGGGGCGATTGAAATTGAGCTCCTACAATGAGCAGTTCTTC. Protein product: CSVDGGRLKLSSYNEQFF.